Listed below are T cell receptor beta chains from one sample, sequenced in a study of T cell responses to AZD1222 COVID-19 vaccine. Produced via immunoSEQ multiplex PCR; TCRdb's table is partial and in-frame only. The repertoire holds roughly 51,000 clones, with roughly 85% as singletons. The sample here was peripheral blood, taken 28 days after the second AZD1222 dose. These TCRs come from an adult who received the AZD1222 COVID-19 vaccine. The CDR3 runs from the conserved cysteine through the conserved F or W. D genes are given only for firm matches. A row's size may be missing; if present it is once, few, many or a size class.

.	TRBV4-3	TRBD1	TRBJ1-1	TGCGCCAGCAGCCCGGGACAGAGCGACTTGAACACTGAAGCTTTCTTT	CASSPGQSDLNTEAFF
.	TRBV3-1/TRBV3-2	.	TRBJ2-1	TGTGCCAGCAGCCAGCGGTACGAGCGGAACCCCTACAATGAGCAGTTCTTC	CASSQRYERNPYNEQFF
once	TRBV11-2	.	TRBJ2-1	TGTGCCAGCAGCCTCGAGGCATACAATGAGCAGTTCTTC	CASSLEAYNEQFF
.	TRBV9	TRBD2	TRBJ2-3	TGTGCCAGCAGCGTAGGACTAGCGGGAGGGCCGGGAGATACGCAGTATTTT	CASSVGLAGGPGDTQYF
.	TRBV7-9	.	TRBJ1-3	TGTGCCAGCAGCTTGCGGACAGCTGGAAACACCATATATTTT	CASSLRTAGNTIYF
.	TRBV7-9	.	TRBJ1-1	TGTGCCAGCAGCTTAGGTATTATGGCAGGGGACACTGAAGCTTTCTTT	CASSLGIMAGDTEAFF
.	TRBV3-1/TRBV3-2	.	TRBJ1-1	TGTGCCAGCAGCCGTTGGGGAACTGAAGCTTTCTTT	CASSRWGTEAFF
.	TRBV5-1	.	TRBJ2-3	TGCGCCAGCAGCTTGAGCGGGTTACGCACAGATACGCAGTATTTT	CASSLSGLRTDTQYF
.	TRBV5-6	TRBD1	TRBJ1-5	TGTGCCAGCAGCTCCGACAGGGCCTATCAGCCCCAGCATTTT	CASSSDRAYQPQHF
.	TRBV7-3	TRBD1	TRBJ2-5	TGTGCCAGCAGCCATACAGGGGGCTGGGGTCAGACCCAGTACTTC	CASSHTGGWGQTQYF
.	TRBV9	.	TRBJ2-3	TGTGCCAGCAGCGCGTCTAATACGCAGTATTTT	CASSASNTQYF
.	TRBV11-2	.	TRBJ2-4	TGTGCCAGCAGCTTACTAGCTAAGTTAAACATTCAGTACTTC	CASSLLAKLNIQYF
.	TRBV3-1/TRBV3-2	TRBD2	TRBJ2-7	TGTGCCAGCAGCCTGAGGCCACTAGCGTCCTACGAGCAGTACTTC	CASSLRPLASYEQYF
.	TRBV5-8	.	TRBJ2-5	TGTGCCAGCAGCTTTTGGGGCAGGGGCGGAGAGACCCAGTACTTC	CASSFWGRGGETQYF
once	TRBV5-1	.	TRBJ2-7	TGCGCCAGCAGCTTGGAAGGGGCTGGGGAGCAGTACTTC	CASSLEGAGEQYF
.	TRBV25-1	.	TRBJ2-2	TGTGCCAGCAGGGGCACGAACACCGGGGAGCTGTTTTTT	CASRGTNTGELFF
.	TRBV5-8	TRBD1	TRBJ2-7	TGTGCCAGCAGCGGGGACAGGGGGCGCGGCGAGCAGTACTTC	CASSGDRGRGEQYF
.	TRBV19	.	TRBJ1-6	TGTGCCAGTAGTATGAGCGGAAATTCACCCCTCCACTTT	CASSMSGNSPLHF
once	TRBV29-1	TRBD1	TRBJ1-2	TGCAGCGTTTCTGGACAGGGTGTCTATGGCTACACCTTC	CSVSGQGVYGYTF
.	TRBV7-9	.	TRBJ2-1	TGTGCCAGCAGCTTTAGGCCGGAGGATGAGCAGTTCTTC	CASSFRPEDEQFF
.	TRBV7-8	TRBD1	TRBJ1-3	TGTGCCAGCAGCTTAGATATTAGAAGGCAGGGGGTTGGAAACACCATATATTTT	CASSLDIRRQGVGNTIYF
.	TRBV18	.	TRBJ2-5	TGTGCCAGCTCACCTTCCGAGACCCAGTACTTC	CASSPSETQYF
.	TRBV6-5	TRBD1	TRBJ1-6	TGTGCCAGCAGTTACCGGGGACAGGGAAAAAATTCACCCCTCCACTTT	CASSYRGQGKNSPLHF
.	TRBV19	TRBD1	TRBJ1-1	TGTGCCAGTGGGTCGGAGACAGGGGGTATTAACACTGAAGCTTTCTTT	CASGSETGGINTEAFF
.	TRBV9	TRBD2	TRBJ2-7	TGTGCCAGCAGCGTCGCGGGGGAGAGACTGGAGGAGCAGTACTTC	CASSVAGERLEEQYF
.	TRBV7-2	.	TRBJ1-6	TGTGCCAGCAGCCCGACCCCCGGGGGGAGGGGTTCACCCCTCCACTTT	CASSPTPGGRGSPLHF
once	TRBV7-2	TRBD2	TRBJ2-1	TGTGCCAGCAGCTCTAGCGGGAGTGAGGATGAGCAGTTCTTC	CASSSSGSEDEQFF
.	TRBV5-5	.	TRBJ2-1	TGTGCCAGCAGCTCATCCGGGGGAAATGAGCAGTTCTTC	CASSSSGGNEQFF
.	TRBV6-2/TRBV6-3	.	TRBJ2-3	TGTGCCAGCAGCGATATTGGAGCCAGGGATACGCAGTATTTT	CASSDIGARDTQYF
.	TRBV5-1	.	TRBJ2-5	TGCGCCAGCAGCTTTTCACCGGTGGGAGAGACCCAGTACTTC	CASSFSPVGETQYF
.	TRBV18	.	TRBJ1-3	TGTGCCAGCTCAGAGGACACCTCTGGAAACACCATATATTTT	CASSEDTSGNTIYF
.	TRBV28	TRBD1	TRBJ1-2	TGTGCCAGCAGTCCTCCGGGACAGAGCTTCTATGGCTACACCTTC	CASSPPGQSFYGYTF
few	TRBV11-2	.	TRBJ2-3	TGTGCCAGCAGCCCTGGGGGAGGGGGCGTGTATTTT	CASSPGGGGVYF
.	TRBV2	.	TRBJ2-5	TGTGCCAGCAGCCCACCTAGGTCCTTCCAAGAGACCCAGTACTTC	CASSPPRSFQETQYF
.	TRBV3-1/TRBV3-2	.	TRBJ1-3	TGTGCCAGCAGCCCCAATGGGAACACCATATATTTT	CASSPNGNTIYF
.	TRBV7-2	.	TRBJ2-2	TGTGCCAGCAGCTTAGTGGTAGCAACAGGGAACACCGGGGAGCTGTTTTTT	CASSLVVATGNTGELFF
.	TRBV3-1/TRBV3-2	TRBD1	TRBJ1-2	TGTGCCAGCAGCCTTGTCGGACAGGGAGGCTATGGCTACACCTTC	CASSLVGQGGYGYTF
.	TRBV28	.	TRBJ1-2	TGTGCCAGCAGTCCCTACTACTACGGCGCTAACTATGGCTACACCTTC	CASSPYYYGANYGYTF
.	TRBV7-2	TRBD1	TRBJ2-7	TGTGCCAGCAGCTTAATTTTCGGGACAGGGGAATACGAGCAGTACTTC	CASSLIFGTGEYEQYF
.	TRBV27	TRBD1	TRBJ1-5	TGTGCCAGCAGAACCGGGACAGATAGCAATCAGCCCCAGCATTTT	CASRTGTDSNQPQHF
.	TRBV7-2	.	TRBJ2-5	TGTGCCAGCAGCACGGGAGTAGTCGAGACCCAGTACTTC	CASSTGVVETQYF
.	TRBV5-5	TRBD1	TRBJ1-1	TGTGCCAGCAGCCTGGACAGGGGGAACACTGAAGCTTTCTTT	CASSLDRGNTEAFF
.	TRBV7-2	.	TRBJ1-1	TGTGCCAGCAGCCGCGGACTGTTGAACACTGAAGCTTTCTTT	CASSRGLLNTEAFF
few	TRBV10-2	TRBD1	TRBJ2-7	TGCGCCAGCAATTGGGACAGGGAATCCTACGAGCAGTACTTC	CASNWDRESYEQYF
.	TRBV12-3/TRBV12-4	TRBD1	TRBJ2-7	TGTGCCAGCAGGTTCCGGGACAGGGAGGGGCAGTACTTC	CASRFRDREGQYF
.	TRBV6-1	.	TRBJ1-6	TGTGCCAGCAGTGAAGCGAGACAGTTCAATTCACCCCTCCACTTT	CASSEARQFNSPLHF
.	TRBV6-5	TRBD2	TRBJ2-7	TGTGCCAGCAGTTACCGGGGGACTAGCGGGGCCTACGAGCAGTACTTC	CASSYRGTSGAYEQYF
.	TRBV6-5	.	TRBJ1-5	TGTGCCAGCAGTTACTCCCCCCCCTATAGCAATCAGCCCCAGCATTTT	CASSYSPPYSNQPQHF
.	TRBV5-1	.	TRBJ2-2	TGCGCCAGCAGCTTAAGCCCGAGAACCGGGGAGCTGTTTTTT	CASSLSPRTGELFF
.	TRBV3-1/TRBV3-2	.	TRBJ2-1	TGTGCCAGCACCCGGGACACCCTTGCCGATGAGCAGTTCTTC	CASTRDTLADEQFF
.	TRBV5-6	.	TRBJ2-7	TGTGCCAGCAGCTTGGCGCAGGGGAACGAGCAGTACTTC	CASSLAQGNEQYF
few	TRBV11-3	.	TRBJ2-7	TGTGCCAGCAGCTTAGTGGCCAGAAGCGAGCAGTACTTC	CASSLVARSEQYF